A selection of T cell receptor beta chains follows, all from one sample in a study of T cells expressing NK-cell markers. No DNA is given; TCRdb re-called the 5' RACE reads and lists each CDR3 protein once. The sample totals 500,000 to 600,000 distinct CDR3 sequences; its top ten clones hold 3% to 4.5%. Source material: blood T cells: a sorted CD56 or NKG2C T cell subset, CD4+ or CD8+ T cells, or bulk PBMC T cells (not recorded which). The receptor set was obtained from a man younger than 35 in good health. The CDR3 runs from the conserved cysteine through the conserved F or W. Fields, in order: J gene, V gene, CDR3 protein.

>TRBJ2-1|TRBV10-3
CAIRTSSSYNEQFF
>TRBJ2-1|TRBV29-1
CSVAAASEQFF
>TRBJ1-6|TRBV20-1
CSARIDREGSPLHF
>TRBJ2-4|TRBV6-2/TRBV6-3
CASSSADVGPVDF
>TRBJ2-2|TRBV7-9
CASSSTVDTGELFF
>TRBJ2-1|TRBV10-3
CAISEGANEQFF
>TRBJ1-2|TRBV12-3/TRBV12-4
CASSFALTDHYGYTF
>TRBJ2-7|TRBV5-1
CASSYSTLAGVGVEQYF
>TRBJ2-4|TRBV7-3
CASSLGQGTKNIQYF
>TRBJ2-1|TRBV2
CASSVNPRTSGDNNEQFF
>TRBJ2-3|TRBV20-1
CSARDSYLTGDTQYF
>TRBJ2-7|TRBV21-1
CASSKGTSGRSGEQYF
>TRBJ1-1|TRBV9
CASQGRLNTEAFF
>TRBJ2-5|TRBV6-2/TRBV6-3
CASSYSAGQETQYF
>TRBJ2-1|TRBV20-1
CSARDGGSGYEQFF
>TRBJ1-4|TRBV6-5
CASSLQGGDEKLFF
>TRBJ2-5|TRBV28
CASSLTGARETQYF
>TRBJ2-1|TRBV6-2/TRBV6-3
CATKTGKTGTSGRFSYNEQFF
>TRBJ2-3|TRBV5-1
CASSLALAGGPGRTDTQYF
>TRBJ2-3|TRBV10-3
CAISEFSTDTQYF
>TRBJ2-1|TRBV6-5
CASTSTGLGGDEQFF
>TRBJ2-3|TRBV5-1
CASSASRDTQYF
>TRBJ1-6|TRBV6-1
CASSSRNGNSPLHF
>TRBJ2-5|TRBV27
CASSLTASLAQTQYF
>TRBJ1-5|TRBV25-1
CATTSSQAVRNQPQHF
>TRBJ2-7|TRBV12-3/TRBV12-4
CASSLGGGRGRQYF
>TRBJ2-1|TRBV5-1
CASSLSGGNGNEQFF
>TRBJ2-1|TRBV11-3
CASSRTPITYNEQFF
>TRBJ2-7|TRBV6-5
CASSYSKGGGVTYEQYF
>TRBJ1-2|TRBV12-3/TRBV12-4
CASSLIGTGGGYTF
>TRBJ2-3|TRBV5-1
CASSFTSGRAGDTQYF
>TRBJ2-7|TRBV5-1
CASTRGHEQYF
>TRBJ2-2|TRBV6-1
CASRDPGRTGELFF
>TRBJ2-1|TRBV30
CAWTKRKNEHFF
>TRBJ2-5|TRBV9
CASSVDTQETQYF
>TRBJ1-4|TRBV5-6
CASSPWGATNEKLFF
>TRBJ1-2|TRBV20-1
CSAHGALLTGTDYGYTF
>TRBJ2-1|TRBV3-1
CASSPRSRLAGVRNEQFF
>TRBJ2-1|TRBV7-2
CASSVEGLRGSEQFF
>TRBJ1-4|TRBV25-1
CASKTGEGEKLFF
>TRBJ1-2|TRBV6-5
CASSYSTGLNYGYTF